This entry features one TCR beta chain sequence. CDR3 size: 15 residues. Germline values: CDR1 MDHEN, CDR2 SYDVKM. The V gene lost 5 bases and the J gene lost 4 bases, with 15 bases spanning the gap. The data belong to a study of T cell changes during pregnancy in multiple sclerosis. Profiling relied on immunoSEQ multiplex PCR, and the TCRdb table lists in-frame clones only, not all of them. Of 40,000 to 45,000 clones detected, 85% to 95% appear once; the ten largest clones hold roughly 0.55%. The rearrangement links TRBV28 to TRBJ1-3; D is perhaps TRBD1 (6 bases). The specimen comprised CD4+ T cells from peripheral blood mononuclear cells, sampled in the third trimester of pregnancy. This clonotype was sampled from a female donor with multiple sclerosis, enrolled in a pregnancy study. The DNA for the CDR3 is TGTGCCAGCAGTCAGCCACAGGGTTCGGGAAACACCATATATTTT. Translating gives CASSQPQGSGNTIYF.